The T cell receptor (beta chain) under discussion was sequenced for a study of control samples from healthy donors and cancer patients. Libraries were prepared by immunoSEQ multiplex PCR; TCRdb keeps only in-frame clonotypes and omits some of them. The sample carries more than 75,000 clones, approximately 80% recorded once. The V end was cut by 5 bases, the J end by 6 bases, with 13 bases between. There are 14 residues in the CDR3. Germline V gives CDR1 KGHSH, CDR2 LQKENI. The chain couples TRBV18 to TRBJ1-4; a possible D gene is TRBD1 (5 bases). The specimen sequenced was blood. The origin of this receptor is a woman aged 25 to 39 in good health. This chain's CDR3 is CASSYSRGDEKLFF. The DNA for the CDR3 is TGTGCCAGCTCATACTCCCGGGGGGATGAAAAACTGTTTTTT.